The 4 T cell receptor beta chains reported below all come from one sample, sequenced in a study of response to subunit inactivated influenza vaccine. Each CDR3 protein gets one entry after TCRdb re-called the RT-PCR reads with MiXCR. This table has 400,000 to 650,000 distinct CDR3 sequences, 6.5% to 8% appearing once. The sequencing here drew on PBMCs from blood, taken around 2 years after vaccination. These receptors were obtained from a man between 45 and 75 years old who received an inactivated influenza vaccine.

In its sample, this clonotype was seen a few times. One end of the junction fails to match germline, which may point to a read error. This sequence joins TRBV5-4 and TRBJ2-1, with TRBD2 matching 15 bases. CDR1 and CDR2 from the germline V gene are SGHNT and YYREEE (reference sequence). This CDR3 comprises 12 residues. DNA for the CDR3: TGTGCCAGCAGGGGGACTAGCGGGAGGACAATCTTC. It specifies CASRGTSGRTIF. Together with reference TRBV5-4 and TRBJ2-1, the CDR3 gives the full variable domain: ETGVTQSPTHLIKTRGQQVTLRCSSQSGHNTVSWYQQALGQGPQFIFQYYREEENGRGNFPPRFSGLQFPNYSSELNVNALELDDSALYLCASRGTSGRTIFGPGTRLTVL.

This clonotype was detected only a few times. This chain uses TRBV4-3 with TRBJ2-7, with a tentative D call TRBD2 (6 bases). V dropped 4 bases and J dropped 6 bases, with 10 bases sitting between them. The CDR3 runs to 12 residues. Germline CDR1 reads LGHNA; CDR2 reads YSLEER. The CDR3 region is CASSPTGVEQYF. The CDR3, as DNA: TGCGCCAGCAGCCCGACGGGAGTCGAGCAGTACTTC.

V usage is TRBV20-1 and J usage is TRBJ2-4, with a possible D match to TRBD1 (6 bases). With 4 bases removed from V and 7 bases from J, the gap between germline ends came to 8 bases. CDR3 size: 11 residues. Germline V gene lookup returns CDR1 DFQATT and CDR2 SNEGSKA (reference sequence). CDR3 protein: CSANRDNIQYF. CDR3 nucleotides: TGCAGTGCTAACAGGGACAACATTCAGTACTTC.

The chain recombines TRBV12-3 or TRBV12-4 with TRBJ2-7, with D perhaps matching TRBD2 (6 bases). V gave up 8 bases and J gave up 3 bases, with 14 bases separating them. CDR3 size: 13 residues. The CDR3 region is CASQTGRGYEQYF. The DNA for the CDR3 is TGTGCCAGCCAAACGGGGCGGGGCTACGAGCAGTACTTC.